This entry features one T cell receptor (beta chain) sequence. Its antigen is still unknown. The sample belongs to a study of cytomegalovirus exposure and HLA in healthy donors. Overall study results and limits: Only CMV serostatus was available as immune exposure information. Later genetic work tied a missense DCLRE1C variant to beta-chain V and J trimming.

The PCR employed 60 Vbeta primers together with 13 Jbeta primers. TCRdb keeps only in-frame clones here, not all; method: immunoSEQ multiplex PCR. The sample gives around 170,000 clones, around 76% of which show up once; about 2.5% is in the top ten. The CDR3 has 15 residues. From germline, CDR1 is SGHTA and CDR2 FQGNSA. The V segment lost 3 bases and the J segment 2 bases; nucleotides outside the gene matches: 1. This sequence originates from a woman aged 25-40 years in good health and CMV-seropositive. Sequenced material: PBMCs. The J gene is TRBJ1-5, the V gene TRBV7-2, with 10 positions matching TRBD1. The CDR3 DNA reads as TGTGCCAGCAGCTTCGGGACAGGGGGCAATCAGCCCCAGCATTTT. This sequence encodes CASSFGTGGNQPQHF. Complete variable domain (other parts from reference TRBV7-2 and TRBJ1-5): GAGVSQSPSNKVTEKGKDVELRCDPISGHTALYWYRQSLGQGLEFLIYFQGNSAPDKSGLPSDRFSAERTGGSVSTLTIQRTQQEDSAVYLCASSFGTGGNQPQHFGDGTRLSIL.